This TCR beta chain comes out of a study of identical twins. After template switching added a universal primer site, the resulting cDNA carried unique molecular identifiers. TCRdb recomputed calls from the 5' RACE reads with MiXCR, one row per CDR3 protein. The table lists 600,000 to 850,000 distinct CDR3 sequences, about 18% of them singletons. The V gene's germline CDR1 is DFQATT and CDR2 SNEGSKA (reference sequence). CDR3 length equals 14 residues. Trimming stripped 4 bases from V and 0 bases from J, with 10 bases between. These data were also reused for a study on T cells expressing NK-cell markers. According to that study: The CD3+CD56-NKG2C+ fraction of a handful of donors was also led by these clonotypes.

The TCR was taken from a woman aged 18-29 years in good health. The chain joins TRBV20-1 to TRBJ2-1; D uncertain. Sequenced sample: PBMCs. CDR3: CSANPPHSYNEQFF. The DNA of the CDR3 is TGCAGTGCTAATCCCCCACACTCCTACAATGAGCAGTTCTTC.